Following are 26 T cell receptor beta chains from one sample sequenced in a study of CD8 T cells in ankylosing spondylitis. TCRdb processed the 5' RACE reads anew with MiXCR; each CDR3 protein has one entry. The sample includes about 150,000 distinct CDR3 sequences, under 35% of them seen just once. The specimen sequenced was synovial fluid, either unsorted or a sorted T cell fraction (not recorded which). The receptors were sampled from a male donor with ankylosing spondylitis.

This clonotype was counted between two and nine times. V is TRBV20-1 and J is TRBJ2-3; 9 bases fit TRBD2. The J segment lost 4 bases and the V segment lost 1 base, leaving 6 bases of the junction unmatched. The CDR3 has 15 amino acids. Per germline, CDR1 DFQATT and CDR2 SNEGSKA (reference sequence). In DNA form, the CDR3 reads TGCAGTGCTAGAGGTGGGCGGGAGGGTGCAGATACGCAGTATTTT. It yields the protein CSARGGREGADTQYF.

This clonotype was detected a few times. J is TRBJ2-1 and V is TRBV29-1; D may match TRBD1 or TRBD2 (5 bases each). V lost 3 bases to trimming and J lost 4 bases, with 7 bases between them. Germline lookup yields CDR1 SQVTM and CDR2 ANQGSEA. The CDR3 is 12 residues long. CDR3 coding DNA: TGCAGCGTTGACAGGGAGTACAATGAGCAGTTCTTC. It translates to CSVDREYNEQFF.

CDR3 sequence: CASSLGRATNEKLFF. The CDR3 nucleotides are TGTGCCAGCAGCTTAGGCAGGGCAACTAATGAAAAACTGTTTTTT. The chain joins TRBV7-3 to TRBJ1-4; TRBD1 is a possible D gene (5 bases). The CDR3 loop spans 15 amino acids. Germline V gene data show CDR1 as SGHTA and CDR2 as FQGTGA. The V gene lost 2 bases and the J gene lost 0 bases, with 7 bases spanning the gap.

This rearrangement joins TRBV24-1 to TRBJ2-4, with 8 bases fitting TRBD1. Trimming at V came to 12 bases and at J to 4 bases, leaving 7 bases not matched to a gene. Germline CDR1 is KGHDR and CDR2 is SFDVKD. The CDR3 is 13 residues long. The CDR3 loop is CAVRDRIKNIQYF. DNA for the CDR3: TGTGCCGTCCGGGACAGGATTAAAAACATTCAGTACTTC.

V and J are TRBV5-1 and TRBJ2-7; D perhaps matches TRBD1 (5 bases). V lost 4 bases and J 3 bases, leaving 8 bases between the germline ends. The CDR3 runs to 12 residues. Germline CDR1 SGHRS, CDR2 YFSETQ. CDR3 in DNA: TGCGCCAGCAGCGACAGAAACTACGAGCAGTACTTC. Translating gives CASSDRNYEQYF.

This clonotype appeared a few times. The chain carries TRBV10-3 and TRBJ2-7; 14 nucleotides line up with TRBD2. The CDR3 is 16 residues long. Germline CDR1 ENHRY, CDR2 SYGVKD. V was clipped by 5 bases and J by 3 bases; unmatched bases: 6. CDR3 in amino acids: CAISRLAGGRDYEQYF. The CDR3 coding sequence is TGTGCCATCAGTCGACTAGCGGGGGGGCGGGACTACGAGCAGTACTTC.

V is TRBV3-1 and J is TRBJ2-7; D perhaps matches TRBD1 (6 bases). Germline assignment: CDR1 LGHDT and CDR2 YNNKEL (reference sequence). This CDR3 comprises 17 residues. The V end lost 2 bases, the J end lost 2 bases, and 19 bases lay between the germline ends. CDR3 DNA: TGTGCCAGCAGCCAACACCTTACCTCCGGGACAACCTACGAGCAGTACTTC. It is translated as CASSQHLTSGTTYEQYF.

V usage is TRBV5-1 and J usage is TRBJ2-1, with TRBD2 matching over 8 bases. Per the germline V gene, CDR1 is SGHRS and CDR2 is YFSETQ. With V trimmed by 5 bases and J by 0 bases, 7 bases remained unmatched. The CDR3 is made up of 16 amino acids. The CDR3: CASSSFSGASYNEQFF. CDR3 nucleotides: TGCGCCAGCAGTTCATTTAGCGGGGCCTCCTACAATGAGCAGTTCTTC.

The V and J genes are TRBV27 and TRBJ2-2; 7 nucleotides align to TRBD1. The CDR3 is 16 amino acids. Germline V gene sequence: CDR1 MNHEY, CDR2 SMNVEV (reference sequence). Trimming took 6 bases from V and 6 from J; bases not matched to a gene: 13. The CDR3, as DNA: TGTGCCAGCAGCCCTAGGACAGGAATTACATCCGGGGAGCTGTTTTTT. Translating it yields CASSPRTGITSGELFF.

This clonotype was counted between two and nine times. V usage is TRBV20-1 and J usage is TRBJ2-1; possible D gene TRBD2, 5 bases. Germline V gene sequence: CDR1 DFQATT, CDR2 SNEGSKA (reference sequence). CDR3 size: 14 residues. V dropped 2 bases and J dropped 9 bases, with 17 bases sitting between them. The CDR3 DNA reads TGCAGTGCTAGAACGGGTTCCGGGAATGGTGAGCAGTTCTTC. This sequence encodes CSARTGSGNGEQFF.

In this sample, this clonotype turned up a few times. The chain employs TRBV11-2 and TRBJ2-3; 16 nucleotides agree with TRBD2. Germline CDR1 and CDR2: SGHAT and FQNNGV. V gave up 1 base and J gave up 1 base; unmatched junction bases: 5. The CDR3 length is 19 residues. The CDR3 region has the DNA TGTGCCAGCAGCTTAGTGGGACTAGCGGGAGGGCCGGGCACAGATACGCAGTATTTT. It yields the protein CASSLVGLAGGPGTDTQYF.

The sample holds a few counts of this clonotype. The chain links TRBV20-1 to TRBJ2-1; D not certain. CDR1 is DFQATT and CDR2 is SNEGSKA in the germline V gene (reference sequence). Trimming stripped 1 base from V and 5 bases from J, with 3 bases between. CDR3 length: 11 amino acids. As DNA, the CDR3 is TGCAGTGCTAGAGGCGACAATGAGCAGTTCTTC. Protein sequence: CSARGDNEQFF.

This clonotype was seen a handful of times. V gene TRBV27 combines with J gene TRBJ2-7, with 7 bases that match TRBD1. CDR3 length equals 15 residues. V shed 6 bases, J shed 0 bases, and the junction held 8 bases outside the gene matches. Per the germline V gene, CDR1 is MNHEY and CDR2 is SMNVEV (reference sequence). The CDR3 here is CASSLKGGSSYEQYF. CDR3 nucleotide sequence: TGTGCCAGCAGCCTCAAAGGGGGCAGCTCCTACGAGCAGTACTTC.

The chain joins TRBV15 to TRBJ1-6; tentative D call: TRBD1 (5 bases). Germline CDR1 LNHNV, CDR2 YYDKDF (reference sequence). This CDR3 is 18 amino acids long. V was cut by 0 bases and J by 1 base, with 13 bases left in between. CDR3 in amino acids: CATSRDRGIRSYNSPLHF. CDR3 coding DNA: TGTGCCACCAGCAGAGATCGGGGGATCCGGTCCTATAATTCACCCCTCCACTTT.

V usage is TRBV7-2 and J usage is TRBJ2-7; a possible D gene is TRBD1 (6 bases). CDR1 and CDR2 (germline): SGHTA, FQGNSA. The CDR3 runs to 14 residues. Trimming stripped 5 bases from V and 2 bases from J, with 13 bases between. CDR3 region: CASSGKTGPYEQYF. CDR3 coding DNA: TGTGCCAGCAGCGGAAAGACAGGCCCCTACGAGCAGTACTTC.

This clonotype was recorded many times. The chain uses TRBV24-1 and TRBJ1-1; D unclear. There are 12 residues in the CDR3. Between the trimmed V and J ends, which lost 8 bases and 2 bases, there was a span of 8 bases. Germline assignment: CDR1 KGHDR and CDR2 SFDVKD. In DNA form, the CDR3 reads TGTGCCACCAAGGGAAGTAACACTGAAGCTTTCTTT. Its protein is CATKGSNTEAFF.

V is TRBV2 and J is TRBJ2-2; possible D gene TRBD1, 6 bases. V was shortened by 7 bases and J by 5 bases, with 14 bases between the two germline ends. CDR3 length: 14 amino acids. Germline V gene data show CDR1 as SNHLY and CDR2 as FYNNEI. This chain's CDR3 is CASKAQGWTGELFF. The CDR3 bases are TGTGCCAGCAAAGCCCAGGGGTGGACCGGGGAGCTGTTTTTT.

The rearrangement links TRBV5-1 to TRBJ1-1, with 8 bases aligning to TRBD1. Germline CDR1 reads SGHRS; CDR2 reads YFSETQ. There are 15 residues in the CDR3. Trimming cost V 0 bases and J 10 bases; bases outside gene matches: 11. In nucleotides, the CDR3 is TGCGCCAGCAGCTTGGCGGCAGGGGGCAAGTTTAGAGCTTTCTTT. Amino acids: CASSLAAGGKFRAFF.

This clonotype was seen a handful of times. V gene TRBV29-1 combines with J gene TRBJ2-5, with 9 nucleotides matching TRBD2. This CDR3 contains 15 residues. CDR1 SQVTM and CDR2 ANQGSEA come from the germline V gene. With 6 bases clipped from V and 2 bases from J, the junction kept 10 bases outside the gene matches. The CDR3, as DNA: TGCAGCGTCACAACTAGCGGGTCCCTGCAAGAGACCCAGTACTTC. Residues: CSVTTSGSLQETQYF.

The CDR3: CASTRGEGGYTF. CDR3 nucleotide sequence: TGTGCCAGCACGAGGGGGGAAGGTGGCTACACCTTC. This sequence joins TRBV6-6 and TRBJ1-2; perhaps TRBD1 as D (6 bases). V was trimmed by 7 bases and J by 7 bases, leaving 13 bases between them. Germline V lookup: CDR1 MNHNY, CDR2 SVGAGI (reference sequence). The CDR3 has 12 residues.

This clonotype has at least ten counts. The V and J genes are TRBV29-1 and TRBJ2-3, with TRBD1 identical over 9 bases. Germline V lookup: CDR1 SQVTM, CDR2 ANQGSEA. The J segment lost 3 bases and the V segment lost 8 bases, leaving 6 bases of the junction unmatched. CDR3 length: 13 amino acids. The CDR3 DNA sequence: TGCAGCATGGACAGGGGCGGGACAGATACGCAGTATTTT. Protein sequence: CSMDRGGTDTQYF.

This clonotype was seen a few times. The CDR3 nucleotides are TGTGCCAGCAGCCAAGACCTACGCATGAACACTGAAGCTTTCTTT. Its translation: CASSQDLRMNTEAFF. This chain joins TRBV3-1 and TRBJ1-1, with D unresolved. The V end was cut by 0 bases, the J end by 0 bases, with 8 bases between. Germline V gives CDR1 LGHDT, CDR2 YNNKEL (reference sequence). This CDR3 contains 15 residues.

The V and J genes are TRBV20-1 and TRBJ2-1; TRBD2 agrees at 14 bases. Trimming at V came to 6 bases and at J to 8 bases, leaving 9 bases not matched to a gene. CDR3 length equals 15 residues. Germline V CDR1 and CDR2: DFQATT, SNEGSKA (reference sequence). Here the CDR3 DNA reads TGCAGTGCCGAACAAGGGACTAGCGGGAGTTATGAGCAGTTCTTC. Its translation: CSAEQGTSGSYEQFF.

This clonotype was detected ten times or more. The chain links TRBV12-3 or TRBV12-4 to TRBJ1-2, with D possibly being TRBD1 (5 bases). V lost 6 bases to trimming and J lost 5 bases, with 19 bases between them. The CDR3 extends over 15 amino acids. The CDR3 loop reads CASSPKRGGKYGYTF. The CDR3 coding sequence is TGTGCCAGCAGCCCTAAGCGCGGGGGAAAGTATGGCTACACCTTC.

This chain links TRBV7-8 with TRBJ1-3, with a weak D call TRBD1 (5 bases). Deletions cut 3 bases from V and 0 bases from J, with 15 bases between. CDR1 and CDR2 (germline): SGHVS, FQNEAQ. The CDR3 has 17 amino acids. The CDR3 sequence: CASSFLGTSVSGNTIYF. CDR3 DNA: TGTGCCAGCAGCTTTCTCGGGACTTCCGTCTCTGGAAACACCATATATTTT.

V is TRBV6-2 or TRBV6-3 and J is TRBJ2-7; unclear D gene. From germline, CDR1 is MNHEY and CDR2 SVGEGT. CDR3 length equals 11 residues. V lost 5 bases to trimming and J lost 3 bases, with 5 bases between them. The CDR3 DNA sequence: TGTGCCAGCAGTCCCTACTACGAGCAGTACTTC. Protein: CASSPYYEQYF.